These 20 T cell receptor beta chains came from one sample sequenced in a study of blood T cell repertoires in COVID-19. TCRdb's copy holds only in-frame clones and misses some; the assay was immunoSEQ multiplex PCR. The sample holds 200,000 to 250,000 clones, less than 85% seen once. Sequenced: PBMCs or T cells enriched from blood (not recorded which). All receptors come from a man between 40 and 49 years old who had recovered from COVID-19.

A single count supports this clone. The genes are TRBV12-5 and TRBJ1-3; TRBD1 agrees at 12 bases. This CDR3 contains 21 residues. Germline V gene data show CDR1 as LGHNT and CDR2 as FRNRAP. V lost 3 bases, J lost 4 bases, and 19 bases stayed unmatched. The CDR3: CASGFLIGTGGEIVWGNTIYF. CDR3 bases: TGTGCTAGTGGTTTCCTAATAGGGACAGGGGGCGAGATCGTATGGGGAAACACCATATATTTT.

The V gene is TRBV5-1, the J gene TRBJ2-1, with TRBD2 matching 11 bases. Trimming took 6 bases from V and 4 from J; bases not matched to a gene: 6. The CDR3 is 15 amino acids. Germline assignment: CDR1 SGHRS and CDR2 YFSETQ. The CDR3, as DNA: TGCGCCAGCACCTATCTAGCGGGAGGTTACAATGAGCAGTTCTTC. Its protein is CASTYLAGGYNEQFF. The variable domain in full, completed from reference TRBV5-1 and TRBJ2-1, reads KAGVTQTPRYLIKTRGQQVTLSCSPISGHRSVSWYQQTPGQGLQFLFEYFSETQRNKGNFPGRFSGRQFSNSRSEMNVSTLELGDSALYLCASTYLAGGYNEQFFGPGTRLTVL.

This sequence joins TRBV27 and TRBJ1-2, with 12 bases fitting TRBD1. The junction had 10 bases not matched to a gene; V was cut back by 6 bases and J by 5 bases. Germline V gives CDR1 MNHEY, CDR2 SMNVEV (reference sequence). This CDR3 has 16 amino acids. In DNA, the CDR3 is TGTGCCAGCAGCCGAACGGGACAGGGGGCTCGGTATGGCTACACCTTC. Protein product: CASSRTGQGARYGYTF.

This clone was detected a few times. This chain joins TRBV19 and TRBJ2-7, with D possibly TRBD1 on 7 matching bases. There are 14 residues in the CDR3. Germline CDR1 and CDR2: LNHDA and SQIVND (reference sequence). Trimming removed 6 bases from V and 5 bases from J, with 17 bases in between. CDR3 sequence reads: CASRTGPGGHEQYF. The CDR3 DNA is TGTGCCAGTAGGACAGGGCCAGGGGGGCACGAGCAGTACTTC.

V is TRBV5-4 and J is TRBJ1-1, with TRBD1 matching 8 bases. V shed 0 bases, J shed 8 bases, and the junction held 3 bases outside the gene matches. CDR1 is SGHNT and CDR2 is YYREEE in the germline V gene (reference sequence). The CDR3 extends over 13 amino acids. Written as DNA, the CDR3 is TGTGCCAGCAGCTTGGGGGCAGGGGGCGAAGCTTTCTTT. It yields the protein CASSLGAGGEAFF.

The chain recombines TRBV9 with TRBJ2-3; perhaps TRBD1 as D (6 bases). The CDR3 has 17 residues. V was cut by 0 bases and J by 0 bases, with 14 bases left in between. Germline-derived CDR1 and CDR2 are SGDLS and YYNGEE. The DNA for the CDR3 is TGTGCCAGCAGCGTAGCCCCCGGACAGACTAGCACAGATACGCAGTATTTT. Protein product: CASSVAPGQTSTDTQYF.

The chain carries TRBV12-3 or TRBV12-4 and TRBJ1-5; D unclear. V shed 1 base and J shed 6 bases, with 7 bases lying between them. The CDR3 length is 13 residues. The CDR3 sequence: CASSLDGSQPQHF. The CDR3 region has the DNA TGTGCCAGCAGTTTAGATGGGAGTCAGCCCCAGCATTTT.

This chain joins TRBV12-3 or TRBV12-4 and TRBJ1-5, with D possibly matching TRBD1 (5 bases). Trimming shortened V by 6 bases and J by 4 bases, and 10 bases separated the two germline ends. This CDR3 has 13 residues. The CDR3 coding sequence is TGTGCCAGCAGCTGGGGCCCGAATCAGCCCCAGCATTTT. Protein: CASSWGPNQPQHF.

The chain uses TRBV3-1 (or the pseudogene TRBV3-2) and TRBJ2-3; 11 nucleotides line up with TRBD2. Germline V CDR1 and CDR2: LGHDT, YNNKEL (reference sequence). The CDR3 totals 17 residues. V shed 0 bases and J 6 bases; nucleotides not matched to a gene: 8. The CDR3, as DNA: TGTGCCAGCAGCCAAGAATACCCGGGACTAGCGGATGATACGCAGTATTTT. This codes for CASSQEYPGLADDTQYF.

CDR3 protein: CAISESPGGNQPQHF. The CDR3 DNA reads as TGTGCCATCAGTGAGTCCCCGGGTGGCAATCAGCCCCAGCATTTT. The chain joins TRBV10-3 to TRBJ1-5, with unresolved D. CDR1 is ENHRY and CDR2 is SYGVKD in the germline V gene. V lost 0 bases, J lost 2 bases, and 8 bases lay in between. This CDR3 is built from 15 residues.

V is TRBV19 and J is TRBJ1-1; D gene unclear. The V end lost 5 bases, the J end lost 0 bases, and 7 bases lay between the germline ends. The CDR3 runs 13 residues. CDR1 and CDR2 (germline): LNHDA, SQIVND (reference sequence). The CDR3 region has the DNA TGTGCCAGTAGTTCATCTATGAACACTGAAGCTTTCTTT. This codes for CASSSSMNTEAFF.

The chain combines TRBV7-6 with TRBJ2-7; 11 bases align to TRBD2. From germline, CDR1 is SGHVS and CDR2 FNYEAQ. Unmatched junction bases numbered 2, after V lost 4 bases and J lost 3 bases. CDR3 length: 14 amino acids. The CDR3 region is CASSSTSGSYEQYF. The CDR3 DNA is TGTGCCAGCAGCTCCACTAGCGGGAGCTACGAGCAGTACTTC.

This chain joins TRBV5-1 and TRBJ2-7; 15 nucleotides align to TRBD2. V dropped 3 bases and J dropped 1; count of bases not matched to a gene: 11. The CDR3 is 19 amino acids. The germline CDR1 and CDR2 sequences are SGHRS and YFSETQ. In nucleotides, the CDR3 is TGCGCCAGCAGCTCTGGACTAGCGGGAGGGAAGGGGGGATCCTACGAGCAGTACTTC. This translates into CASSSGLAGGKGGSYEQYF.

The V gene is TRBV4-2, the J gene TRBJ2-7; D is possibly TRBD1 (5 bases). The V gene's germline CDR1 is LGHNA and CDR2 YNFKEQ. The CDR3 has 15 residues. The V end lost 3 bases, the J end lost 4 bases, and 16 bases lay between the germline ends. CDR3: CASSQDTLYGYEQYF. DNA of the CDR3: TGTGCCAGCAGCCAGGACACCCTGTATGGATACGAGCAGTACTTC.

The chain uses TRBV30 and TRBJ1-1, with D maybe TRBD1 (6 bases). V shed 2 bases and J shed 2 bases, with 9 bases lying between them. From germline, CDR1 is GTSNPN and CDR2 SVGIG (reference sequence). The CDR3 totals 13 residues. CDR3 DNA: TGTGCCTGGAGTCAACAGGGAAACACTGAAGCTTTCTTT. Protein sequence: CAWSQQGNTEAFF.

This clone showed up just once. The chain links TRBV7-3 to TRBJ2-5; 8 positions match TRBD1. Germline trimming cut 3 bases from V and 7 bases from J; bases unmatched to any gene: 10. Germline V CDR1 and CDR2: SGHTA, FQGTGA. This CDR3 has 15 residues. The chain's CDR3 is CASSLTGELGGTQYF. CDR3 sequence (DNA): TGTGCCAGCAGCTTGACAGGGGAGTTAGGGGGGACCCAGTACTTC. Filled out from reference TRBV7-3 and TRBJ2-5, the complete variable domain reads GAGVSQTPSNKVTEKGKYVELRCDPISGHTALYWYRQSLGQGPEFLIYFQGTGAADDSGLPNDRFFAVRPEGSVSTLKIQRTERGDSAVYLCASSLTGELGGTQYFGPGTRLLVL.

The chain joins TRBV6-1 to TRBJ1-5; 9 bases align to TRBD1. V was clipped by 4 bases and J by 4 bases; unmatched bases: 8. CDR1 and CDR2 (germline): MNHNS, SASEGT. The CDR3 length is 16 residues. CDR3 coding DNA: TGTGCCAGCAGTGCACGGGGACAGGGAGGAAATCAGCCCCAGCATTTT. Translating gives CASSARGQGGNQPQHF.

The V call is TRBV7-2, the J call TRBJ2-7; 8 nucleotides match TRBD2. The V gene end was trimmed by 3 bases and the J gene end by 2 bases; junction bases not matched to a gene: 9. This CDR3 region has 16 residues. Germline V CDR1 and CDR2: SGHTA, FQGNSA. CDR3 loop: CASSLRGTRGTYEQYF. As DNA, the CDR3 is TGTGCCAGCAGCTTGAGGGGGACTAGGGGGACCTACGAGCAGTACTTC.

The chain joins TRBV30 to TRBJ2-1, with D possibly being TRBD2 (5 bases). This CDR3 contains 14 residues. V was cut by 1 base and J by 4 bases, with 11 bases left in between. CDR1 and CDR2 (germline): GTSNPN, SVGIG (reference sequence). CDR3 DNA: TGTGCCTGGAGTGGGTCGACGGGATACAATGAGCAGTTCTTC. Its protein is CAWSGSTGYNEQFF.

The J gene is TRBJ2-2, the V gene TRBV5-1; D might be TRBD1 (5 bases). V dropped 7 bases and J dropped 3 bases, with 16 bases sitting between them. Germline CDR1 reads SGHRS; CDR2 reads YFSETQ. The CDR3 is 15 residues long. Written as DNA, the CDR3 is TGCGCCAGCTCCTTCCAGGGCCCCTACACCGGGGAGCTGTTTTTT. Translated, it gives CASSFQGPYTGELFF.